This is a list of T cell receptor beta chains from one sample in a study of T cells in Graves' hyperthyroidism and ophthalmopathy. TCRdb re-called the multiplex PCR reads through MiXCR, storing one row per CDR3 protein. The data hold around 600,000 distinct CDR3 sequences, with approximately 15% observed a single time. The sequenced sample consisted of blood. Receptor source: a woman in her thirties or forties with Graves' ophthalmopathy. Each CDR3 is given with its conserved first and last residue. A D gene is named only where the DNA matches it firmly. Clone size is shown for a subset of rows, as once, few, many or a class of expanded clone.

cdr3_nt: TGTGCCAGCAGTTTAAGCGGGGCTTGGGGCTACACCTTC
cdr3_aa: CASSLSGAWGYTF
d_call: .
v_call: TRBV12-3/TRBV12-4
j_call: TRBJ1-2
clone_size: many

cdr3_nt: TGTGCCAGCAGCCAAACCCGACTAGCGAACACCGGGGAGCTGTTTTTT
cdr3_aa: CASSQTRLANTGELFF
d_call: .
v_call: TRBV14
j_call: TRBJ2-2
clone_size: .

cdr3_nt: TGTGCCAGCAGACGAAACGGACAGGGCGGCAATCAGCCCCAGCATTTT
cdr3_aa: CASRRNGQGGNQPQHF
d_call: TRBD1
v_call: TRBV7-6
j_call: TRBJ1-5
clone_size: few

cdr3_nt: TGCAGTGCTAGAGATCGGGAGGATACTTACAATGAGCAGTTCTTC
cdr3_aa: CSARDREDTYNEQFF
d_call: TRBD2
v_call: TRBV20-1
j_call: TRBJ2-1
clone_size: few

cdr3_nt: TGTGCCAGCAGCCGCTTCCAGGGGACAAGTGAGACCCAGTACTTC
cdr3_aa: CASSRFQGTSETQYF
d_call: .
v_call: TRBV5-5
j_call: TRBJ2-5
clone_size: many

cdr3_nt: TGCAGTGCGGCCGGGACAGGGGCTGGCGAGCAGTACTTC
cdr3_aa: CSAAGTGAGEQYF
d_call: TRBD1
v_call: TRBV20-1
j_call: TRBJ2-7
clone_size: many

cdr3_nt: TGCGCCAGCAGCCTGTCCGGGACTTACTACAATGAGCAGTTCTTC
cdr3_aa: CASSLSGTYYNEQFF
d_call: .
v_call: TRBV5-1
j_call: TRBJ2-1
clone_size: few

cdr3_nt: TGTGCCAGCAGTTTAGAATCCGGACCCCCTGGGGTAGCTTTCTTT
cdr3_aa: CASSLESGPPGVAFF
d_call: .
v_call: TRBV12-3/TRBV12-4
j_call: TRBJ1-1
clone_size: .

cdr3_nt: TGTGCCAGCGGTGCTGGTGGGGACTTCTCCTACAATGAGCAGTTCTTC
cdr3_aa: CASGAGGDFSYNEQFF
d_call: .
v_call: TRBV9
j_call: TRBJ2-1
clone_size: .

cdr3_nt: TGTGCCAGCAGTGAGGACAGGGGAGGCTACACCTTC
cdr3_aa: CASSEDRGGYTF
d_call: TRBD1
v_call: TRBV2
j_call: TRBJ1-2
clone_size: .

cdr3_nt: TGTGCCAGCCAAAAGACCGGGACCCTGGAAACTGAAGCTTTCTTT
cdr3_aa: CASQKTGTLETEAFF
d_call: .
v_call: TRBV6-1
j_call: TRBJ1-1
clone_size: many

cdr3_nt: TGTGCCAGCAGCCACGCGCTAGCGGGGGGGCACTATGAGCAGTTCTTC
cdr3_aa: CASSHALAGGHYEQFF
d_call: TRBD2
v_call: TRBV3-1
j_call: TRBJ2-1
clone_size: many

cdr3_nt: TGTGCCATCAGTCCCCGGACAGGGGCCTCCACCGGGGAGCTGTTTTTT
cdr3_aa: CAISPRTGASTGELFF
d_call: TRBD1
v_call: TRBV10-3
j_call: TRBJ2-2
clone_size: many

cdr3_nt: TGTGCCAGCAGCTTAGAACAAGTTGAGCAGTTCTTC
cdr3_aa: CASSLEQVEQFF
d_call: .
v_call: TRBV7-9
j_call: TRBJ2-1
clone_size: once

cdr3_nt: TGTGCCAGCAGACGTCAAACAGGAGAAAAACTGTTTTTT
cdr3_aa: CASRRQTGEKLFF
d_call: .
v_call: TRBV28
j_call: TRBJ1-4
clone_size: .

cdr3_nt: TGTGCCAGCAGTCCCACAGGGGGCGATGAGCAGTTCTTC
cdr3_aa: CASSPTGGDEQFF
d_call: TRBD1
v_call: TRBV28
j_call: TRBJ2-1
clone_size: many

cdr3_nt: TGCGCCAGCAGTTCCCCGGGGGGCAGGTACAATGAGCAGTTCTTC
cdr3_aa: CASSSPGGRYNEQFF
d_call: .
v_call: TRBV4-1
j_call: TRBJ2-1
clone_size: .

cdr3_nt: TGCGCCAACAGAGATGGCGGGGGCTACGAGCAGTACTTC
cdr3_aa: CANRDGGGYEQYF
d_call: TRBD2
v_call: TRBV5-1
j_call: TRBJ2-7
clone_size: many

cdr3_nt: TGCAGTACTCAGGGACTACTTCGGGAGCAGTTCTTC
cdr3_aa: CSTQGLLREQFF
d_call: TRBD2
v_call: TRBV20-1
j_call: TRBJ2-1
clone_size: few

cdr3_nt: TGTGCCAGCAGTCCCCCGGGCCCCACCCCATACAATGAGCAGTTCTTC
cdr3_aa: CASSPPGPTPYNEQFF
d_call: .
v_call: TRBV28
j_call: TRBJ2-1
clone_size: many

cdr3_nt: TGCAGTGCTCCTCGTGGGCTAGCGGGAGCCGGGAGGCAGTATTTT
cdr3_aa: CSAPRGLAGAGRQYF
d_call: TRBD2
v_call: TRBV20-1
j_call: TRBJ2-3
clone_size: many

cdr3_nt: TGCGCCAGCAGCCACACGGGGGGGGATCAGCCCCAGCATTTT
cdr3_aa: CASSHTGGDQPQHF
d_call: .
v_call: TRBV4-1
j_call: TRBJ1-5
clone_size: .

cdr3_nt: TGTGCCAGCAGTGAACGGGACAACAATGAGCAGTTCTTC
cdr3_aa: CASSERDNNEQFF
d_call: .
v_call: TRBV6-1
j_call: TRBJ2-1
clone_size: few

cdr3_nt: TGTGCCAGCAGTATAGGGGGGTATGAAGCTTTCTTT
cdr3_aa: CASSIGGYEAFF
d_call: .
v_call: TRBV3-1
j_call: TRBJ1-1
clone_size: many

cdr3_nt: TGTGCCAGCAACCCACTAGCGGTGAACACCGGGGAGCTGTTTTTT
cdr3_aa: CASNPLAVNTGELFF
d_call: TRBD2
v_call: TRBV7-9
j_call: TRBJ2-2
clone_size: many

cdr3_nt: TGTGCCAGCAGTCCCCGGGCAGGGGGCTCGAAGACCCAGTACTTC
cdr3_aa: CASSPRAGGSKTQYF
d_call: TRBD1
v_call: TRBV6-1
j_call: TRBJ2-5
clone_size: many

cdr3_nt: TGTGCCACCAGCAACGGTGGGGGAGAGACCCAGTACTTC
cdr3_aa: CATSNGGGETQYF
d_call: .
v_call: TRBV15
j_call: TRBJ2-5
clone_size: .

cdr3_nt: TGTGCCAGCAGCCAAGATTTGACGGGATGGGATGAGCAGTTCTTC
cdr3_aa: CASSQDLTGWDEQFF
d_call: .
v_call: TRBV3-1
j_call: TRBJ2-1
clone_size: many

cdr3_nt: TGTGCCAGCAGCTTATGGACAGGGGCGAACACCGGGGAGCTGTTTTTT
cdr3_aa: CASSLWTGANTGELFF
d_call: TRBD1
v_call: TRBV5-8
j_call: TRBJ2-2
clone_size: few

cdr3_nt: TGTGCCAGCAGAGACTATTCCACTGAAGCTTTCTTT
cdr3_aa: CASRDYSTEAFF
d_call: .
v_call: TRBV27
j_call: TRBJ1-1
clone_size: many

cdr3_nt: TGTGCCAGCAGTTACTATGGGATTACCACTGGAAACACCATATATTTT
cdr3_aa: CASSYYGITTGNTIYF
d_call: .
v_call: TRBV6-9
j_call: TRBJ1-3
clone_size: .

cdr3_nt: TGCGCCAGCAGGGGGCTGATATCAGAGACCCAGTACTTC
cdr3_aa: CASRGLISETQYF
d_call: .
v_call: TRBV5-1
j_call: TRBJ2-5
clone_size: .

cdr3_nt: TGTGCCAGCAGCTTAAGGAGGGGGGGCCCCTCGAACACCGGGGAGCTGTTTTTT
cdr3_aa: CASSLRRGGPSNTGELFF
d_call: .
v_call: TRBV11-1
j_call: TRBJ2-2
clone_size: once

cdr3_nt: TGTGCCAGCAGCCAAGTAGCCCGGGGACTAGCGGGAGTAGGGGAGCAGTACTTC
cdr3_aa: CASSQVARGLAGVGEQYF
d_call: TRBD2
v_call: TRBV3-1
j_call: TRBJ2-7
clone_size: many

cdr3_nt: TGTGCCAGCAGCAATCTAGCGGGGGGCTACAATGAGCAGTTCTTC
cdr3_aa: CASSNLAGGYNEQFF
d_call: TRBD2
v_call: TRBV14
j_call: TRBJ2-1
clone_size: many

cdr3_nt: TGTGCCAGCAGCCTACAGGGGGAAGCCGGGGAGCTGTTTTTT
cdr3_aa: CASSLQGEAGELFF
d_call: TRBD1
v_call: TRBV3-1
j_call: TRBJ2-2
clone_size: .

cdr3_nt: TGCAGTGCTAGAGAGGCTAGCGGGGACTACAATGAGCAGTTCTTC
cdr3_aa: CSAREASGDYNEQFF
d_call: TRBD2
v_call: TRBV20-1
j_call: TRBJ2-1
clone_size: .

cdr3_nt: TGCAGTGCTAGAGCCGAGAAGGGGTTAGTAGAGCAGTTCTTC
cdr3_aa: CSARAEKGLVEQFF
d_call: .
v_call: TRBV20-1
j_call: TRBJ2-1
clone_size: few

cdr3_nt: TGTGCCAGCAGTTTCCGGGGCGAGCAGTACTTC
cdr3_aa: CASSFRGEQYF
d_call: .
v_call: TRBV6-1
j_call: TRBJ2-7
clone_size: many

cdr3_nt: TGTGCCAGCAGGGCTATGGTGGGCACTGAAGCTTTCTTT
cdr3_aa: CASRAMVGTEAFF
d_call: .
v_call: TRBV12-3/TRBV12-4
j_call: TRBJ1-1
clone_size: many

cdr3_nt: TGTGCCGCCAGCAGAGGGGCATTGAAAGGCTACACCTTC
cdr3_aa: CAASRGALKGYTF
d_call: .
v_call: TRBV15
j_call: TRBJ1-2
clone_size: .

cdr3_nt: TGTGCCAGCAGCACCCTCGGGGGCCTTAATTCACCCCTCCACTTT
cdr3_aa: CASSTLGGLNSPLHF
d_call: .
v_call: TRBV12-3/TRBV12-4
j_call: TRBJ1-6
clone_size: .

cdr3_nt: TGCGCCAGCAGCTTGGATATGGGGTCCGGTGGCTACACCTTC
cdr3_aa: CASSLDMGSGGYTF
d_call: .
v_call: TRBV5-1
j_call: TRBJ1-2
clone_size: .

cdr3_nt: TGTGCCAGCAGTTGGGACACTAACACCGGGGAGCTGTTTTTT
cdr3_aa: CASSWDTNTGELFF
d_call: .
v_call: TRBV7-9
j_call: TRBJ2-2
clone_size: .

cdr3_nt: TGCAGTGCATCCGGGACAGGGGGCCCAGATACGCAGTATTTT
cdr3_aa: CSASGTGGPDTQYF
d_call: TRBD1
v_call: TRBV20-1
j_call: TRBJ2-3
clone_size: many

cdr3_nt: TGTGCCAGCAGCGGCGTATCCTCTGGAAACACCATATATTTT
cdr3_aa: CASSGVSSGNTIYF
d_call: .
v_call: TRBV9
j_call: TRBJ1-3
clone_size: few

cdr3_nt: TGTGCCAGCAGTTCGCCTTCAGGGGTCTCCTACAATGAGCAGTTCTTC
cdr3_aa: CASSSPSGVSYNEQFF
d_call: .
v_call: TRBV12-3/TRBV12-4
j_call: TRBJ2-1
clone_size: .

cdr3_nt: TGTGCCACCAGTGACCCCGGGACCTCACTTACTGGGCAGTACTTC
cdr3_aa: CATSDPGTSLTGQYF
d_call: .
v_call: TRBV24-1
j_call: TRBJ2-7
clone_size: .

cdr3_nt: TGTGCCAGCAGCTCGGACGCGGCTGGTACGCAGTATTTT
cdr3_aa: CASSSDAAGTQYF
d_call: .
v_call: TRBV7-2
j_call: TRBJ2-3
clone_size: many

cdr3_nt: TGTGCCATCAGGGACAACTCTGGAAACACCATATATTTT
cdr3_aa: CAIRDNSGNTIYF
d_call: .
v_call: TRBV10-3
j_call: TRBJ1-3
clone_size: .

cdr3_nt: TGTGCCAGCAGCCAAGGGCTACACTTCAATCAGCCCCAGCATTTT
cdr3_aa: CASSQGLHFNQPQHF
d_call: .
v_call: TRBV3-1
j_call: TRBJ1-5
clone_size: once

cdr3_nt: TGCGCCAGCAGCCAAGATCTTCCGGGGATGGAAAAACTGTTTTTT
cdr3_aa: CASSQDLPGMEKLFF
d_call: .
v_call: TRBV4-1
j_call: TRBJ1-4
clone_size: few

cdr3_nt: TGTGCCAGCAGTTCCTGGACAGGCCCCTACGAGCAGTACTTC
cdr3_aa: CASSSWTGPYEQYF
d_call: TRBD1
v_call: TRBV6-5
j_call: TRBJ2-7
clone_size: .

cdr3_nt: TGTGCCAGCAGCTTGGGTCGGGACCTGGGGCAGTTCTTC
cdr3_aa: CASSLGRDLGQFF
d_call: .
v_call: TRBV11-2
j_call: TRBJ2-1
clone_size: many

cdr3_nt: TGTGCCAGCAGCTTTGCCGGGACTAGCGGGCGAGACTTC
cdr3_aa: CASSFAGTSGRDF
d_call: TRBD2
v_call: TRBV7-2
j_call: TRBJ2-5
clone_size: .

cdr3_nt: TGTGCCAGCAGCCAATGGGGGGGCTCTGGGGCCAACGTCCTGACTTTC
cdr3_aa: CASSQWGGSGANVLTF
d_call: TRBD2
v_call: TRBV7-2
j_call: TRBJ2-6
clone_size: .

cdr3_nt: TGTGCCAGTAGTGTTTCTAGCGGGAATCGAGTGGATACGCAGTATTTT
cdr3_aa: CASSVSSGNRVDTQYF
d_call: TRBD2
v_call: TRBV19
j_call: TRBJ2-3
clone_size: once